This TCR beta chain was observed in a study of blood T cells in healthy people across ages. Germline loops: CDR1 SNHLY, CDR2 FYNNEI. The CDR3 sequence is 17 residues long. V shed 6 bases and J shed 4 bases, with 22 bases lying between them. Next came a second PCR, run for 7 to 11 cycles, which used a sample-barcoded 5' primer along with a J-beta primer mix. TCRdb processed the 5' RACE reads anew with MiXCR; each CDR3 protein has one entry. The sample holds 1.5 million to 2 million distinct CDR3 sequences, roughly 28% seen once. This TCR came from a woman in her twenties or thirties in good health. The V gene is TRBV2, the J gene TRBJ2-1; a weak D match, TRBD2 (6 bases). Sequences were obtained from blood. The CDR3 is CASRSHRVPGSYNEQFF. The CDR3 DNA reads as TGTGCCAGCAGGTCCCATCGGGTCCCCGGGAGTTACAATGAGCAGTTCTTC.